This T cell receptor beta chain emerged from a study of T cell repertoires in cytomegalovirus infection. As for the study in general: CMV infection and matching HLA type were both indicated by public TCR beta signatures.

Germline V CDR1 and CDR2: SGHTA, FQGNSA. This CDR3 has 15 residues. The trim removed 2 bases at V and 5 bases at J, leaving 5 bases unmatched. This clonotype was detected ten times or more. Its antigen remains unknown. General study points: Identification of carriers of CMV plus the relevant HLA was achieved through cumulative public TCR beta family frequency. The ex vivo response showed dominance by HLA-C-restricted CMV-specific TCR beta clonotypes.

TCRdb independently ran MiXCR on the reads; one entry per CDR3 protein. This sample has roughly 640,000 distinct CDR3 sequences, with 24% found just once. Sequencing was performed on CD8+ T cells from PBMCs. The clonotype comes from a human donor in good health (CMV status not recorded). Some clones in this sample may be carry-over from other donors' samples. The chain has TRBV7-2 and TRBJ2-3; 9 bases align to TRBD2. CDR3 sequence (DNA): TGTGCCAGCAGCTTATTCAGCGGGGGGCAAGATACGCAGTATTTT. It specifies CASSLFSGGQDTQYF.